Each of the 28 T cell receptor beta chains below was sequenced from the same sample in a study of shared clonotypes between healthy human individuals. The method was immunoSEQ multiplex PCR; TCRdb's version includes in-frame clones alone and lacks a portion of them. The table includes under 2,500,000 clones, approximately 95% detected once. Sequencing used naive CD4+ T cells sorted from blood. Subset: CD45RA+ positively selected. The receptor source for this set is a young man in good health.

This clone was seen just once. The chain carries TRBV19 and TRBJ1-1; 9 positions match TRBD1. This CDR3 is built from 16 residues. Trimming took 7 bases from V and 1 from J; bases not matched to a gene: 10. Germline CDR1 LNHDA, CDR2 SQIVND (reference sequence). The CDR3 sequence is CASIRTGALKNTEAFF. The CDR3 DNA sequence: TGTGCCAGTATCAGGACAGGGGCTTTAAAGAACACTGAAGCTTTCTTT.

The table lists this clone with a count of one. The chain recombines TRBV25-1 with TRBJ2-1, with 11 bases lining up with TRBD1. CDR3 length equals 15 residues. The V segment lost 4 bases and the J segment 7 bases; nucleotides outside the gene matches: 6. Germline-derived CDR1 and CDR2 are MGHDK and SYGVNS. CDR3 residues: CASSGGQGAWNEQFF. CDR3 DNA: TGTGCCAGCAGTGGCGGACAGGGGGCGTGGAATGAGCAGTTCTTC.

The chain links TRBV19 to TRBJ1-1, with unresolved D. Per the germline V gene, CDR1 is LNHDA and CDR2 is SQIVND (reference sequence). V was cut by 1 base and J by 0 bases, with 12 bases left in between. CDR3 length equals 16 residues. The DNA for the CDR3 is TGTGCCAGTAGTATAGCACAGTCTCTCATGAACACTGAAGCTTTCTTT. As protein: CASSIAQSLMNTEAFF. The variable domain in full, with the rest retrieved from reference TRBV19 and TRBJ1-1, is DGGITQSPKYLFRKEGQNVTLSCEQNLNHDAMYWYRQDPGQGLRLIYYSQIVNDFQKGDIAEGYSVSREKKESFPLTVTSAQKNPTAFYLCASSIAQSLMNTEAFFGQGTRLTVV.

The chain recombines TRBV5-6 with TRBJ1-6; D not certain. V gave up 9 bases and J gave up 9 bases, with 22 bases separating them. This CDR3 spans 15 amino acids. Germline CDR1 reads SGHDT; CDR2 reads YYEEEE. CDR3 bases: TGTGCCACCTCGACCGGACGCACGGGAGGTTCACCCCTCCACTTT. It yields the protein CATSTGRTGGSPLHF.

V gene TRBV2 combines with J gene TRBJ2-2; TRBD2 aligns across 8 bases. The germline V gene has CDR1 SNHLY and CDR2 FYNNEI. The trim removed 6 bases at V and 7 bases at J, leaving 13 bases unmatched. There are 16 residues in the CDR3. The CDR3 coding sequence is TGTGCCAGCAGCTTAACTAGCGGCTTTGGGGGCGGGGAGCTGTTTTTT. It yields the protein CASSLTSGFGGGELFF. Full variable domain (remainder filled in from reference TRBV2 and TRBJ2-2): EPEVTQTPSHQVTQMGQEVILRCVPISNHLYFYWYRQILGQKVEFLVSFYNNEISEKSEIFDDQFSVERPDGSNFTLKIRSTKLEDSAMYFCASSLTSGFGGGELFFGEGSRLTVL.

The V gene is TRBV2, the J gene TRBJ2-1, with TRBD2 as a possible D gene (5 bases). The CDR3 is made up of 14 amino acids. V lost 6 bases and J 10 bases, leaving 19 bases between the germline ends. Germline assignment: CDR1 SNHLY and CDR2 FYNNEI. CDR3 in DNA: TGTGCCAGCAGGGAATCGGGTGTGGCGGGCGAGCAGTTCTTC. Protein product: CASRESGVAGEQFF.

This chain links TRBV10-1 with TRBJ2-2, with a possible D match to TRBD2 (5 bases). Trimming left V 6 bases short and J 7 bases short, with 12 bases between. CDR3 length: 13 residues. The germline CDR1 and CDR2 sequences are WNHNN and SYGVQD (reference sequence). CDR3 bases: TGCGCCAGCAGCCCCCTAGCTAGCGGGGAGCTGTTTTTT. Encoded protein: CASSPLASGELFF.

The rearrangement links TRBV18 to TRBJ2-7; D may be TRBD2 (6 bases). The CDR3 contains 14 residues. Germline CDR1 is KGHSH and CDR2 is LQKENI. V lost 2 bases, J lost 2 bases, and 10 bases lay in between. CDR3 residues: CASSPLGLPYEQYF. CDR3 nucleotides: TGTGCCAGCTCACCATTGGGACTTCCCTACGAGCAGTACTTC.

The J gene is TRBJ2-5, the V gene TRBV27; unclear D gene. Germline V gene sequence: CDR1 MNHEY, CDR2 SMNVEV (reference sequence). Deletions cut 0 bases from V and 2 bases from J, with 7 bases between. This CDR3 spans 14 amino acids. The CDR3 reads CASSLSVTQETQYF. The DNA for the CDR3 is TGTGCCAGCAGTTTATCTGTGACTCAAGAGACCCAGTACTTC.

The rearrangement joins TRBV5-1 to TRBJ1-3; weak D call: TRBD1 (6 bases). V was clipped by 5 bases and J by 0 bases, with 12 bases between them. In germline, CDR1 is SGHRS, CDR2 YFSETQ. This CDR3 spans 15 amino acids. CDR3 in DNA: TGCGCCAGCAGTTACCAGGGGAACTCTGGAAACACCATATATTTT. It is translated as CASSYQGNSGNTIYF.

V is TRBV5-1 and J is TRBJ1-1; D unresolved. The V end was cut by 4 bases, the J end by 0 bases, with 10 bases between. CDR3 length: 14 residues. Germline V gene lookup returns CDR1 SGHRS and CDR2 YFSETQ. As DNA, the CDR3 is TGCGCCAGCAGCACCGACGGACTGAACACTGAAGCTTTCTTT. It translates to CASSTDGLNTEAFF. The full variable domain, in which reference TRBV5-1 and TRBJ1-1 provide the parts outside the CDR3, is KAGVTQTPRYLIKTRGQQVTLSCSPISGHRSVSWYQQTPGQGLQFLFEYFSETQRNKGNFPGRFSGRQFSNSRSEMNVSTLELGDSALYLCASSTDGLNTEAFFGQGTRLTVV.

This rearrangement joins TRBV7-2 to TRBJ1-2; D gene uncertain. Germline V lookup: CDR1 SGHTA, CDR2 FQGNSA. This CDR3 is built from 13 residues. Trimming removed 7 bases at V and 3 bases at J, with 12 bases between. The CDR3 DNA sequence: TGTGCCAGCACCCTGGCCACGGACTATGGCTACACCTTC. This gives the protein CASTLATDYGYTF.

This clone has a handful of counts. This sequence joins TRBV19 and TRBJ1-5; D remains ambiguous. The CDR3 is 16 amino acids. CDR1 and CDR2 from the germline V gene are LNHDA and SQIVND (reference sequence). V lost 6 bases and J lost 9, with 24 bases in between. The CDR3 here is CASSRKPDTGGMPQHF. CDR3 coding DNA: TGTGCCAGTAGCCGGAAGCCCGACACCGGCGGGATGCCCCAGCATTTT.

This clone was counted a single time. The chain is built from TRBV27 and TRBJ1-4, with D maybe TRBD1 (5 bases). CDR3 length equals 16 residues. The V gene lost 5 bases and the J gene lost 1 base, with 14 bases spanning the gap. Per the germline V gene, CDR1 is MNHEY and CDR2 is SMNVEV (reference sequence). The CDR3 loop is CASSTTREITNEKLFF. CDR3 in DNA: TGTGCCAGCAGTACCACCAGGGAAATAACTAATGAAAAACTGTTTTTT.

With regard to this clone: At the DNA level, this CDR3 is encoded by other sequences in the same sample as well. The J gene is TRBJ2-5, the V gene TRBV11-3, with a possible D match to TRBD2 (7 bases). CDR3 length: 14 residues. Per germline, CDR1 SGHNT and CDR2 YENEEA. Trimming removed 4 bases from V and 2 bases from J, with 11 bases in between. CDR3 nucleotides: TGTGCCAGCAGCTCTGGGAGGGGGCAAGAGACCCAGTACTTC. Protein product: CASSSGRGQETQYF.

The chain carries TRBV19 and TRBJ1-1; TRBD1 matches 8 bases. CDR1 is LNHDA, CDR2 SQIVND, per germline (reference sequence). The CDR3 is 15 residues long. The ends lost 3 bases at V and 7 bases at J; junction bases unmatched: 10. The CDR3 DNA reads TGTGCCAGTAGTATCGCCAGGGGGCCGGTCAGTGAAGCTTTCTTT. This gives the protein CASSIARGPVSEAFF.

The chain uses TRBV7-2 and TRBJ2-7; tentatively, D is TRBD2 (5 bases). Trimming removed 2 bases from V and 5 bases from J, with 19 bases in between. Germline CDR1 reads SGHTA; CDR2 reads FQGNSA. This CDR3 has 16 amino acids. CDR3 in amino acids: CASSLLPARGSDEQYF. CDR3 bases: TGTGCCAGCAGCTTACTCCCAGCGAGAGGGTCCGACGAGCAGTACTTC.

The chain uses TRBV7-2 and TRBJ2-2, with TRBD1 matching 9 bases. Trimming removed 5 bases from V and 7 bases from J; junction bases left unmatched: 8. The length of the CDR3 is 15 residues. Per germline, CDR1 SGHTA and CDR2 FQGNSA. This CDR3 is CASSQGQGRVGELFF. The CDR3 DNA reads TGTGCCAGCAGCCAGGGACAGGGACGGGTCGGGGAGCTGTTTTTT. The full variable domain, its missing parts supplied by reference TRBV7-2 and TRBJ2-2, is GAGVSQSPSNKVTEKGKDVELRCDPISGHTALYWYRQSLGQGLEFLIYFQGNSAPDKSGLPSDRFSAERTGGSVSTLTIQRTQQEDSAVYLCASSQGQGRVGELFFGEGSRLTVL.

V is TRBV18 and J is TRBJ2-5; 8 bases are a match to TRBD1. J was trimmed by 1 base and V by 3 bases; bases with no gene match: 7. Germline V CDR1 and CDR2: KGHSH, LQKENI. This CDR3 region has 16 residues. CDR3 bases: TGTGCCAGCTCACCTCTACCGGGACAGGTCCAAGAGACCCAGTACTTC. Its translation: CASSPLPGQVQETQYF.

CDR3 sequence reads: CASSPPSQGEQYF. CDR3 DNA: TGTGCCAGCTCACCACCCTCCCAAGGGGAGCAGTACTTC. V usage is TRBV18 and J usage is TRBJ2-7; D is ambiguous. The germline V and J ends were trimmed by 0 bases and 7 bases, with 10 bases remaining between them. Germline V gene lookup returns CDR1 KGHSH and CDR2 LQKENI. The CDR3 is 13 amino acids.

This rearrangement joins TRBV5-6 to TRBJ2-5; the D gene is possibly TRBD2 (6 bases). The CDR3 covers 14 residues. Trimming left V 2 bases short and J 5 bases short, with 13 bases between. CDR1 is SGHDT and CDR2 is YYEEEE in the germline V gene. The CDR3 nucleotides are TGTGCCAGCAGCTTAAAACCGGGAGCCGAGACCCAGTACTTC. The encoded protein is CASSLKPGAETQYF.

This sequence joins TRBV30 and TRBJ1-2; tentatively, D is TRBD1 (6 bases). Per the germline V gene, CDR1 is GTSNPN and CDR2 is SVGIG (reference sequence). V lost 2 bases and J lost 4, with 20 bases in between. The CDR3 has 16 amino acids. CDR3 bases: TGTGCCTGGAGTAAAACAGGGATCAAACTCTTCTATGGCTACACCTTC. It specifies CAWSKTGIKLFYGYTF.

The chain joins TRBV10-3 to TRBJ1-1; the D gene is possibly TRBD1 (5 bases). CDR3 size: 12 residues. Per the germline V gene, CDR1 is ENHRY and CDR2 is SYGVKD. V was clipped by 10 bases and J by 5 bases, with 14 bases between them. CDR3 amino acids: CATGGTPTEAFF. The CDR3 DNA reads as TGTGCCACGGGGGGGACCCCAACTGAAGCTTTCTTT.

This sequence joins TRBV12-5 and TRBJ1-2, with D possibly being TRBD1 (6 bases). CDR1 and CDR2 (germline): LGHNT, FRNRAP. With 1 base removed from V and 4 bases from J, the gap between germline ends came to 25 bases. This CDR3 region has 19 residues. The CDR3 nucleotides read TGTGCTAGTGGTTTGGGAACAAAGGAGAGAATACAGGGATCCTATGGCTACACCTTC. Encoded protein: CASGLGTKERIQGSYGYTF.

CDR3 protein: CSATAETQYF. In DNA, the CDR3 is TGCAGTGCTACTGCCGAGACCCAGTACTTC. This sequence joins TRBV20-1 and TRBJ2-5; D remains unclear. CDR1 is DFQATT and CDR2 is SNEGSKA in the germline V gene (reference sequence). The CDR3 sequence is 10 residues long. V was shortened by 4 bases and J by 5 bases, with 5 bases between the two germline ends.

On this clone itself: Other DNA variants within this sample encode the same CDR3. V usage is TRBV9 and J usage is TRBJ2-7, with a possible D match to TRBD2 (6 bases). Deletions cut 0 bases from V and 7 bases from J, with 11 bases between. CDR3 length equals 13 residues. Germline V gene lookup returns CDR1 SGDLS and CDR2 YYNGEE. CDR3 residues: CASSVEDGTEQYF. CDR3 sequence (DNA): TGTGCCAGCAGCGTAGAGGACGGGACTGAGCAGTACTTC.

This rearrangement joins TRBV28 to TRBJ2-7; D could derive from TRBD1 or TRBD2 (5 bases each). Germline CDR1 is MDHEN and CDR2 is SYDVKM. The CDR3 has 11 residues. CDR3 DNA: TGTGTCACAGGTCGGGGCTACGAGCAGTACTTC. Translating gives CVTGRGYEQYF.

This chain uses TRBV18 with TRBJ2-1, with 10 bases fitting TRBD2. CDR1 KGHSH and CDR2 LQKENI come from the germline V gene. The CDR3 has 14 amino acids. After removal of 3 bases from V and 8 bases from J, the junction contained 4 bases not matched to a gene. The CDR3 region is CASSPPAGGHEQFF. CDR3 bases: TGTGCCAGCTCACCCCCAGCGGGAGGGCATGAGCAGTTCTTC.